This T cell receptor beta chain was found in a study of T cells in localized non-small cell lung cancer. As concerns this clone: The antigen is undetermined.

The CDR3 sequence is 14 residues long. Germline trimming cut 5 bases from V and 3 bases from J; bases unmatched to any gene: 7. Germline assignment: CDR1 SGHTA and CDR2 FQGNSA. Study-level results: As only one tumor region underwent sequencing, heterogeneity remains possible. The study linked higher blood T cell density to longer overall survival. The study detected a median 57 of the top 100 tumor clones in adjacent lung. Maximal T cell clonality occurred in uninvolved adjacent lung, with tumor ranking below it.

Generated by immunoSEQ multiplex PCR, the TCRdb table keeps only in-frame clones and is missing some. The sample lists tens of thousands of clones; 70% to 90% were seen once. The TCR sequence derives from a woman aged 35-75 years with stage I lung adenocarcinoma. The sequencing used peripheral blood, collected before any cancer treatment. V is TRBV7-2 and J is TRBJ2-7; 7 bases are shared with TRBD2. CDR3 sequence: CASSTSVGRYEQYF. The CDR3 DNA follows: TGTGCCAGCAGCACTAGCGTAGGGCGCTACGAGCAGTACTTC.